The 9 T cell receptor beta chains in this list originate from one sample, sequenced in a study of shared clonotypes between healthy human individuals. Generated by immunoSEQ multiplex PCR, the TCRdb table keeps only in-frame clones and is missing some. The sample consists of approximately 2,200,000 clones, 93% of them appearing once. Cells designated naive CD8 were CD45RO-negative and were positively selected for CCR7, with terminally differentiated effector memory CD45RA+ cells excluded. The specimen was naive CD8+ T cells from PBMCs. Source of these receptors: a man younger than 35 in good health. Some clones in this sample may be carry-over from other donors' samples.

The chain is built from TRBV28 and TRBJ1-1; no reliable D call. The V gene's germline CDR1 is MDHEN and CDR2 SYDVKM. Trimming took off 8 bases at V and 1 base at J, with 5 bases between the two ends. CDR3 length: 11 residues. The DNA of the CDR3 is TGTGCCAGCGTCTGGAACACTGAAGCTTTCTTT. Amino acids: CASVWNTEAFF.

The genes are TRBV7-3 and TRBJ2-1; D perhaps matches TRBD2 (6 bases). V was pared by 0 bases and J by 9 bases, with 12 bases between. The CDR3 has 14 amino acids. Germline V gene sequence: CDR1 SGHTA, CDR2 FQGTGA. CDR3 protein: CASSLTGRGVEQFF. The CDR3 nucleotides read TGTGCCAGCAGCTTAACGGGGCGGGGAGTTGAGCAGTTCTTC.

The rearrangement links TRBV4-2 to TRBJ2-1; D tentatively fits TRBD1 or TRBD2 (5 bases each). CDR3 length: 13 residues. V was clipped by 4 bases and J by 9 bases, with 13 bases between them. CDR1 is LGHNA and CDR2 is YNFKEQ in the germline V gene. The CDR3 spells CASSLDGGSEQFF. CDR3 bases: TGTGCCAGCAGCCTTGATGGGGGTTCTGAGCAGTTCTTC.

The rearrangement links TRBV19 to TRBJ1-1; D is undetermined. The V gene's germline CDR1 is LNHDA and CDR2 SQIVND (reference sequence). V lost 7 bases and J 0 bases, leaving 6 bases between the germline ends. This CDR3 has 12 residues. CDR3 sequence reads: CASMKVNTEAFF. The CDR3 coding sequence is TGTGCCAGTATGAAAGTGAACACTGAAGCTTTCTTT.

This chain uses TRBV19 with TRBJ2-7; tentative D call: TRBD1 (6 bases). Germline-derived CDR1 and CDR2 are LNHDA and SQIVND (reference sequence). V dropped 1 base and J dropped 0 bases, with 7 bases sitting between them. CDR3 length: 14 residues. CDR3 sequence reads: CASSIVDSSYEQYF. In DNA, the CDR3 is TGTGCCAGTAGTATAGTGGACAGCTCCTACGAGCAGTACTTC. The full variable domain, its missing parts supplied by reference TRBV19 and TRBJ2-7, is DGGITQSPKYLFRKEGQNVTLSCEQNLNHDAMYWYRQDPGQGLRLIYYSQIVNDFQKGDIAEGYSVSREKKESFPLTVTSAQKNPTAFYLCASSIVDSSYEQYFGPGTRLTVT.

J is TRBJ2-1 and V is TRBV7-6; D is perhaps TRBD2 (6 bases). The length of the CDR3 is 14 residues. Trimming left V 5 bases short and J 12 bases short, with 20 bases between. Germline CDR1 SGHVS, CDR2 FNYEAQ. The CDR3 loop is CASSPPSTRDWQFF. The CDR3 DNA follows: TGTGCCAGCAGCCCCCCTTCGACCAGGGACTGGCAGTTCTTC.

With regard to this clone: Other DNA sequences from this sample encode an identical CDR3 as well. This chain joins TRBV7-2 and TRBJ2-7; D is uncertain. Trimming took off 3 bases at V and 2 bases at J, with 8 bases between the two ends. The CDR3 consists of 13 residues. Germline V gives CDR1 SGHTA, CDR2 FQGNSA. The CDR3: CASSFGSPYEQYF. In DNA form, the CDR3 reads TGTGCCAGCAGCTTTGGTAGTCCCTACGAGCAGTACTTC.

The DNA for the CDR3 is TGTGCCAGCGGGGGGGCGGCGAGGAATGAGCAGTTCTTC. This translates into CASGGAARNEQFF. The V call is TRBV13, the J call TRBJ2-1; weak D call: TRBD2 (7 bases). Germline CDR1 is PRHDT and CDR2 is FYEKMQ (reference sequence). This CDR3 spans 13 amino acids. Trimming cost V 8 bases and J 7 bases, with 15 bases left between them.

The chain couples TRBV28 to TRBJ2-7; TRBD1 agrees at 11 bases. J was trimmed by 6 bases and V by 3 bases; bases with no gene match: 7. CDR3 length: 15 amino acids. Germline V lookup: CDR1 MDHEN, CDR2 SYDVKM. CDR3 nucleotides: TGTGCCAGCAGTTTTCCTGGACAGGGGGCTATCGAGCAGTACTTC. It is translated as CASSFPGQGAIEQYF.